A selection of T cell receptor beta chains follows, all from one sample in a study of OX40 agonist ivuxolimab in advanced cancers. Sequencing used immunoSEQ multiplex PCR; TCRdb keeps in-frame clones, though not all of them. This table has tens of thousands of clones, about 83% appearing once. Sequenced material: CD4+ or CD8+ T cells sorted from blood, taken in a trial of the OX40 agonist ivuxolimab. The receptors shown here come from an adult with an advanced solid tumor such as melanoma, head and neck, liver or kidney cancer. Both conserved end residues are part of each CDR3. The D gene is left open where the match is weak. Part of the rows lack a size; the others show once, few, many or a class for expanded clones.

J gene | clone size | D gene | V gene | CDR3 DNA | CDR3 protein
TRBJ1-1 | . | . | TRBV6-4 | TGTGCCAGCAGTGACACCGGGGGTCGGGGCACTGAAGCTTTCTTT | CASSDTGGRGTEAFF
TRBJ2-7 | . | TRBD1 | TRBV6-1 | TGTGCCAGCAGTGAGGGACAGGGCGTGGGAGGAAGGCACGAGCAGTACTTC | CASSEGQGVGGRHEQYF
TRBJ2-6 | . | . | TRBV5-4 | TGTGCCACCCAGGGGCCTCCTTCTGGGGCCAACGTCCTGACTTTC | CATQGPPSGANVLTF
TRBJ1-1 | once | . | TRBV5-4 | TGTGCCAGCACCCCTGGGGGCGGGGGGAAAACTGAAGCTTTCTTT | CASTPGGGGKTEAFF
TRBJ1-1 | . | . | TRBV28 | TGTGCCAGCAGTTTAGGTGGGGGAGGTACTGAAGCTTTCTTT | CASSLGGGGTEAFF
TRBJ1-6 | few | TRBD1 | TRBV5-5 | TGTGCCAGCAGCGGGCGGACAGGGTTTAGTTCACCCCTCCACTTT | CASSGRTGFSSPLHF
TRBJ1-1 | . | . | TRBV5-1 | TGCGCCAGCAGCTTGGCCCCTGGGGATTTGAACACTGAAGCTTTCTTT | CASSLAPGDLNTEAFF
TRBJ1-4 | few | . | TRBV5-1 | TGCGCCAGCAGCTTGGGGACACAAACAACTAATGAAAAACTGTTTTTT | CASSLGTQTTNEKLFF
TRBJ1-4 | . | . | TRBV5-1 | TGCGCCAGCAGCTTGGAAGGGCGGGGGGAAAAACTGTTTTTT | CASSLEGRGEKLFF
TRBJ1-5 | . | TRBD1 | TRBV28 | TGTGCCAGCAGCCCAACCAGGGGGCAGGGCAATCAGCCCCAGCATTTT | CASSPTRGQGNQPQHF
TRBJ1-1 | . | TRBD1 | TRBV18 | TGTGCCAGCTCACCCCGACAGGGCGGCGTGAACACTGAAGCTTTCTTT | CASSPRQGGVNTEAFF
TRBJ1-5 | . | TRBD1 | TRBV7-3 | TGTGCCAGCAGCCTCAGGGACAGGGGGTACAATCAGCCCCAGCATTTT | CASSLRDRGYNQPQHF
TRBJ1-1 | . | . | TRBV19 | TGTGCCAGTAGTAGTTACCTCACTCAAGGGGGCACTGAAGCTTTCTTT | CASSSYLTQGGTEAFF